A single sample gave rise to the 17 T cell receptor beta chains below, sequenced in a study of blood T cells in healthy people across ages. With a J-beta primer mix and a sample-barcoded 5' primer, a second PCR ran roughly 7 to 11 cycles. TCRdb processed the 5' RACE reads anew with MiXCR; each CDR3 protein has one entry. The sample consists of about 1.7 million distinct CDR3 sequences, about 30% of them appearing once. Sequenced sample: blood. These receptors were collected from a woman in her 30s in good health.

Of note for this clonotype: A much larger clone is a single base away; this may be a read error. The chain is built from TRBV29-1 and TRBJ2-7; D may correspond to TRBD1 or TRBD2 (5 bases each). The germline V and J ends were trimmed by 1 base and 2 bases, with 6 bases remaining between them. The germline V gene has CDR1 SQVTM and CDR2 ANQGSEA. CDR3 length: 12 residues. In DNA form, the CDR3 reads TGCAGCGTTGAAGGGGACCCCTACGAGCAGTACTTC. Protein product: CSVEGDPYEQYF.

The J gene is TRBJ1-2, the V gene TRBV6-2 or TRBV6-3; unclear D gene. This CDR3 contains 12 residues. Trimming pared 5 bases from V and 6 bases from J, leaving 10 bases between. Germline-derived CDR1 and CDR2 are MNHEY and SVGEGT. CDR3 protein: CASSGGMDGYTF. The CDR3, as DNA: TGTGCCAGCAGTGGAGGGATGGATGGCTACACCTTC.

CDR3 in amino acids: CASSSPEGGSLIYYEQYF. For the CDR3, the DNA is TGTGCCAGCAGTTCCCCGGAGGGCGGCTCCCTTATCTACTACGAGCAGTACTTC. The chain employs TRBV28 and TRBJ2-7; TRBD2 is a possible D gene (6 bases). V was trimmed by 4 bases and J by 3 bases, leaving 25 bases between them. Germline loops: CDR1 MDHEN, CDR2 SYDVKM. The CDR3 length is 18 residues.

The table lists this clonotype with a few counts. V gene TRBV20-1 combines with J gene TRBJ2-3; perhaps D is TRBD1 or TRBD2 (5 bases each). The CDR3 is 14 residues long. Per germline, CDR1 DFQATT and CDR2 SNEGSKA (reference sequence). The CDR3 coding sequence is TGCAGCGCTCCGGGGCAGGCTTGGGCAGATACGCAGTATTTT. Translation: CSAPGQAWADTQYF.

This clonotype was seen a handful of times. The J gene is TRBJ2-2, the V gene TRBV12-3 or TRBV12-4; 9 bases are shared with TRBD2. The V segment lost 5 bases and the J segment 7 bases; nucleotides outside the gene matches: 8. The CDR3 extends over 15 amino acids. CDR3 sequence reads: CASSKEGLAIGELFF. In DNA form, the CDR3 reads TGTGCCAGCAGTAAAGAGGGACTAGCTATCGGGGAGCTGTTTTTT.

This clonotype was counted only a few times. The chain carries TRBV4-1 and TRBJ1-5; tentatively, D is TRBD1 (6 bases). Germline V gene data show CDR1 as MGHRA and CDR2 as YSYEKL. This CDR3 is built from 16 residues. V dropped 4 bases and J dropped 7 bases, with 20 bases sitting between them. For the CDR3, the DNA is TGCGCCAGCAGCCTCCCGGGACTGGGACAAAACCAGCCCCAGCATTTT. As protein: CASSLPGLGQNQPQHF.

This clonotype was seen repeatedly, ten times or more. The rearrangement links TRBV19 to TRBJ2-7; TRBD1 matches at 8 bases. The CDR3 consists of 14 residues. V lost 6 bases and J lost 2; bases outside the gene matches: 6. Germline CDR1 LNHDA, CDR2 SQIVND (reference sequence). The CDR3, as DNA: TGTGCCAGTAGAAGGACAGGGCAAGCCTACGAGCAGTACTTC. Amino acid sequence: CASRRTGQAYEQYF.

This clonotype was counted only a few times. The chain is built from TRBV7-3 and TRBJ2-3; D not resolved. The germline V and J ends were trimmed by 6 bases and 2 bases, with 9 bases remaining between them. The CDR3 covers 13 residues. Looked up from germline, CDR1 is SGHTA and CDR2 is FQGTGA. This chain's CDR3 is CASSNDHTDTQYF. In DNA, the CDR3 is TGTGCCAGCAGTAACGACCACACAGATACGCAGTATTTT.

This clonotype occurred many times. The chain is built from TRBV18 and TRBJ2-7; D is perhaps TRBD1 (6 bases). This CDR3 region has 14 residues. The germline V gene has CDR1 KGHSH and CDR2 LQKENI. V lost 1 base, J lost 4 bases, and 11 bases lay in between. CDR3 sequence (DNA): TGTGCCAGCTCACCACGGGACACCGCTTACGAGCAGTACTTC. Residues: CASSPRDTAYEQYF.

The V call is TRBV7-6, the J call TRBJ2-1; TRBD1 might be the D (6 bases). The CDR3 contains 16 residues. V lost 5 bases and J 5 bases, leaving 19 bases between the germline ends. Germline-derived CDR1 and CDR2 are SGHVS and FNYEAQ. Written as DNA, the CDR3 is TGTGCCAGCAGCGTCCTTGGGGGCCCCCTAAACAATGAGCAGTTCTTC. Translated, it gives CASSVLGGPLNNEQFF.

The chain employs TRBV4-2 and TRBJ2-3, with TRBD2 identical over 7 bases. The CDR3 runs to 16 residues. Germline assignment: CDR1 LGHNA and CDR2 YNFKEQ. The trim removed 0 bases at V and 6 bases at J, leaving 9 bases unmatched. The CDR3 here is CASSQDASGNTDTQYF. In DNA, the CDR3 is TGTGCCAGCAGCCAAGATGCTAGCGGTAACACTGATACGCAGTATTTT.

The chain uses TRBV19 and TRBJ2-1; possible D gene TRBD2, 5 bases. The CDR3 covers 14 residues. Germline V gives CDR1 LNHDA, CDR2 SQIVND (reference sequence). V gave up 9 bases and J gave up 8 bases, with 20 bases separating them. The CDR3 is CASCSTGTRDEQFF. The CDR3 DNA sequence: TGTGCCAGCTGCTCTACGGGAACTAGAGATGAGCAGTTCTTC.

The sample holds a few counts of this clonotype. The rearrangement joins TRBV7-2 to TRBJ2-2; D is unresolved. There are 14 residues in the CDR3. Germline lookup yields CDR1 SGHTA and CDR2 FQGNSA. V lost 5 bases, J lost 3 bases, and 10 bases lay in between. DNA of the CDR3: TGTGCCAGCAGCCCGGGCGTACACACCGGGGAGCTGTTTTTT. Encoded protein: CASSPGVHTGELFF.

Notes on this clonotype: This sequence may be a read error, since a much larger clone differs from it by one base. The rearrangement links TRBV10-3 to TRBJ2-4, with D possibly being TRBD2 (5 bases). The CDR3 length is 15 residues. Deletions cut 3 bases from V and 13 bases from J, with 22 bases between. Germline V gene data show CDR1 as ENHRY and CDR2 as SYGVKD. For the CDR3, the DNA is TGTGCCATCAGTGAATTGTCCGAGGGTCGGGGAGAGCAGTACTTC. Residues: CAISELSEGRGEQYF.

Turning to this clonotype: An end of the junction differs from the germline gene, which may be a read error. This chain connects TRBV28 to TRBJ2-7; D possibly corresponds to TRBD1 (6 bases). Germline V gene lookup returns CDR1 MDHEN and CDR2 SYDVKM. The CDR3 consists of 14 residues. The CDR3, as DNA: TGTGTCAGCAGTGCCCCGAGGACAGACTACGAGCAGTACTTC. This sequence encodes CVSSAPRTDYEQYF.

With respect to this clonotype: The junction departs from the called germline gene at one end, perhaps through a read error. CDR3 in amino acids: CASSQSPTSGGKDF. The CDR3, as DNA: TGTGCCAGCAGTCAATCACCCACTAGCGGAGGGAAGGATTTT. The chain combines TRBV12-3 or TRBV12-4 with TRBJ2-3; 8 bases agree with TRBD2. The CDR3 is made up of 14 amino acids.

As DNA, the CDR3 is TGCAGTGCTAAAGATAGGAGCAGGGGGCTGGGTGGCTACACCTTC. This encodes CSAKDRSRGLGGYTF. The chain has TRBV20-1 and TRBJ1-2; 8 bases fit TRBD1. Germline V lookup: CDR1 DFQATT, CDR2 SNEGSKA (reference sequence). Germline trimming cut 4 bases from V and 7 bases from J; bases unmatched to any gene: 14. The CDR3 has 15 residues.